Presented here are 23 T cell receptor beta chains from one specimen sequenced in a study of T cells in Graves' hyperthyroidism and ophthalmopathy. Amplification of TCR beta CDR3 regions used RNA as the template. During a first-round RT-PCR of the TCR CDR3, the HTBI primer set was used. TCRdb called the multiplex PCR reads again in MiXCR, with one record for every CDR3 protein. The table includes about 290,000 distinct CDR3 sequences, more than 15% detected once. Specimen: blood. The receptors derive from a woman in her sixties or seventies with Graves' ophthalmopathy.

The table lists this clonotype with many counts. The chain uses TRBV11-2 and TRBJ1-2; D gene unclear. This CDR3 spans 16 amino acids. V was pared by 4 bases and J by 0 bases, with 15 bases between. In germline, CDR1 is SGHAT, CDR2 FQNNGV. For the CDR3, the DNA is TGTGCCAGCAGCTACGGCCGGGCCGCAACTAACTATGGCTACACCTTC. Translating gives CASSYGRAATNYGYTF.

This clonotype appeared many times. The V and J genes are TRBV7-2 and TRBJ2-5; a possible D gene is TRBD1 (5 bases). Germline V CDR1 and CDR2: SGHTA, FQGNSA. The CDR3 spans 14 residues. Trimming cost V 4 bases and J 5 bases, with 14 bases left between them. As DNA, the CDR3 is TGTGCCAGCAGCTCAGGGCTTCTACGGGAGACCCAGTACTTC. It yields the protein CASSSGLLRETQYF. Combining the CDR3 with reference TRBV7-2 and TRBJ2-5 gives the whole variable domain GAGVSQSPSNKVTEKGKDVELRCDPISGHTALYWYRQSLGQGLEFLIYFQGNSAPDKSGLPSDRFSAERTGGSVSTLTIQRTQQEDSAVYLCASSSGLLRETQYFGPGTRLLVL.

This clonotype was seen ten or more times. The chain has TRBV5-4 and TRBJ1-5; TRBD1 aligns across 7 bases. The germline gives CDR1 SGHNT, CDR2 YYREEE (reference sequence). The CDR3 extends over 14 amino acids. Trimming took 4 bases from V and 7 from J; bases not matched to a gene: 8. CDR3 protein: CASSADRVGQPQHF. The DNA of the CDR3 is TGTGCCAGCAGCGCCGACAGGGTGGGACAGCCCCAGCATTTT.

This clonotype has a handful of counts. J is TRBJ2-1 and V is TRBV7-8; 7 nucleotides agree with TRBD1. In germline, CDR1 is SGHVS, CDR2 FQNEAQ. The length of the CDR3 is 14 residues. V was pared by 6 bases and J by 4 bases, with 6 bases of the junction left unmatched. The CDR3 loop reads CASRRTGYYNEQFF. As DNA, the CDR3 is TGTGCCAGCAGAAGGACAGGATATTACAATGAGCAGTTCTTC. The variable domain in full, completed from reference TRBV7-8 and TRBJ2-1, reads GAGVSQSPRYKVAKRGQDVALRCDPISGHVSLFWYQQALGQGPEFLTYFQNEAQLDKSGLPSDRFFAERPEGSVSTLKIQRTQQEDSAVYLCASRRTGYYNEQFFGPGTRLTVL.

This chain uses TRBV4-2 with TRBJ2-1; 7 positions agree with TRBD1. The CDR3 runs 13 residues. The germline V gene has CDR1 LGHNA and CDR2 YNFKEQ. V shed 0 bases, J shed 12 bases, and the junction held 5 bases outside the gene matches. The CDR3 DNA sequence: TGTGCCAGCAGCCAAGATGATACAGGGGCGCAGTTCTTC. It codes for CASSQDDTGAQFF.

This clonotype has ten or more counts. The chain employs TRBV27 and TRBJ2-7; 13 bases agree with TRBD2. The length of the CDR3 is 15 residues. After removal of 10 bases from V and 2 bases from J, the junction contained 8 bases not matched to a gene. Germline CDR1 is MNHEY and CDR2 is SMNVEV (reference sequence). The CDR3 loop reads CAIRRGLAGPYEQYF. The CDR3 DNA is TGTGCCATCCGGAGGGGACTAGCGGGACCCTACGAGCAGTACTTC.

This clonotype was observed many times. The chain links TRBV11-2 to TRBJ2-5; 7 bases agree with TRBD2. Trimming took 5 bases from V and 5 from J; bases not matched to a gene: 8. Germline assignment: CDR1 SGHAT and CDR2 FQNNGV. The CDR3 has 14 amino acids. The CDR3 DNA is TGTGCCAGCAGCCCCTGGACTAGTCTCGAGACCCAGTACTTC. It codes for CASSPWTSLETQYF.

There are many counts of this clonotype. CDR3 residues: CASSQRQGLYGYTF. The CDR3, as DNA: TGTGCCAGCAGTCAAAGACAGGGGCTCTATGGCTACACCTTC. The chain uses TRBV7-2 and TRBJ1-2; 8 bases line up with TRBD1. CDR3 length: 14 residues. The V segment lost 6 bases and the J segment 4 bases; nucleotides outside the gene matches: 7. CDR1 SGHTA and CDR2 FQGNSA come from the germline V gene.

In its sample, this clonotype was seen many times. The V gene is TRBV12-3 or TRBV12-4, the J gene TRBJ2-5; 8 bases fit TRBD1. This CDR3 has 14 residues. V lost 6 bases to trimming and J lost 4 bases; unmatched junction nucleotides: 7. In nucleotides, the CDR3 is TGTGCCAGCAGCCCTAACAGGGGGTTAGAGACCCAGTACTTC. It codes for CASSPNRGLETQYF.

In this sample, this clonotype turned up a few times. The chain recombines TRBV7-8 with TRBJ1-5; possibly TRBD1 for D (5 bases). The germline V gene encodes CDR1 SGHVS and CDR2 FQNEAQ. V was cut by 5 bases and J by 3 bases, with 17 bases left in between. The length of the CDR3 is 16 residues. The CDR3 DNA reads as TGTGCCAGCAGCCCAACGGGAGACAGACCCAATCAGCCCCAGCATTTT. The encoded protein is CASSPTGDRPNQPQHF.

This chain connects TRBV13 to TRBJ1-2; 9 nucleotides agree with TRBD1. V lost 4 bases and J lost 0; bases outside the gene matches: 3. The CDR3 is 15 residues long. Germline lookup yields CDR1 PRHDT and CDR2 FYEKMQ (reference sequence). The DNA for the CDR3 is TGTGCCAGCAGCTACCGACAGGGGGCTAACTATGGCTACACCTTC. Amino acids: CASSYRQGANYGYTF.

This clonotype was counted ten times or more. The chain couples TRBV7-2 to TRBJ2-3, with TRBD2 matching 8 bases. V trimming: 6 bases; J trimming: 0 bases; junction bases outside the gene matches: 8. Germline V gives CDR1 SGHTA, CDR2 FQGNSA. The CDR3 has 16 residues. The CDR3 DNA follows: TGTGCCAGCAGGTTTAGCGGGGATTCTAGCACAGATACGCAGTATTTT. Its translation is CASRFSGDSSTDTQYF.

This clonotype was found many times. This rearrangement joins TRBV11-2 to TRBJ2-3; D is uncertain. This CDR3 region has 14 residues. Germline lookup yields CDR1 SGHAT and CDR2 FQNNGV. V was pared by 0 bases and J by 11 bases, with 15 bases between. As DNA, the CDR3 is TGTGCCAGCAGCTTAGAGCCCAGCACAAGAGAGCAGTATTTT. Protein sequence: CASSLEPSTREQYF.

This clonotype appeared once. This chain joins TRBV10-2 and TRBJ2-5, with TRBD1 as a possible D gene (5 bases). The CDR3 is made up of 15 amino acids. Trimming removed 2 bases from V and 5 bases from J, with 15 bases in between. The germline V gene encodes CDR1 WSHSY and CDR2 SAAADI. Here the CDR3 reads CASSETQAGKETQYF. The CDR3 nucleotides read TGCGCCAGCAGTGAGACCCAGGCAGGGAAGGAGACCCAGTACTTC.

This clonotype was seen repeatedly, ten times or more. CDR3 sequence reads: CSATRPSGSAHEQYF. The CDR3 DNA is TGCAGTGCGACCCGTCCTAGCGGGAGCGCCCACGAGCAGTACTTC. The chain has TRBV20-1 and TRBJ2-7; 10 bases align to TRBD2. The CDR3 is made up of 15 amino acids. Unmatched junction bases numbered 13, after V lost 6 bases and J lost 5 bases. Looked up from germline, CDR1 is DFQATT and CDR2 is SNEGSKA (reference sequence).

The CDR3 loop reads CASSSMGGRETYGYTF. Here the CDR3 DNA reads TGTGCCAGCAGCTCTATGGGGGGGCGGGAAACCTATGGCTACACCTTC. The J gene is TRBJ1-2, the V gene TRBV9; perhaps TRBD1 as D (6 bases). V was pared by 4 bases and J by 4 bases, with 20 bases between. There are 16 residues in the CDR3. Germline CDR1 reads SGDLS; CDR2 reads YYNGEE.

This chain uses TRBV27 with TRBJ1-5; TRBD1 might be the D (5 bases). Germline V gives CDR1 MNHEY, CDR2 SMNVEV (reference sequence). Trimming shortened V by 6 bases and J by 3 bases, and 12 bases separated the two germline ends. The CDR3 sequence is 14 residues long. This chain's CDR3 is CASSLGAPNQPQHF. CDR3 bases: TGTGCCAGCAGCCTAGGGGCACCCAATCAGCCCCAGCATTTT.

The chain combines TRBV18 with TRBJ1-3; D unclear. The V end lost 3 bases, the J end lost 2 bases, and 5 bases lay between the germline ends. The CDR3 extends over 13 amino acids. In germline, CDR1 is KGHSH, CDR2 LQKENI. For the CDR3, the DNA is TGTGCCAGCTCACCGAGCACTGGAAACACCATATATTTT. Translating gives CASSPSTGNTIYF.

At least ten counts were recorded for this clonotype. The genes are TRBV4-3 and TRBJ2-5, with 10 bases matching TRBD1. V was clipped by 1 base and J by 5 bases; unmatched bases: 7. The CDR3 spans 16 residues. Germline V lookup: CDR1 LGHNA, CDR2 YSLEER. The CDR3 nucleotides read TGCGCCAGCAGCCAAGGGGGGACAGGGGAGACGGAGACCCAGTACTTC. Protein product: CASSQGGTGETETQYF.

This clonotype has at least ten counts. This chain links TRBV28 with TRBJ1-5; D gene uncertain. Germline loops: CDR1 MDHEN, CDR2 SYDVKM. The germline V and J ends were trimmed by 4 bases and 1 base, with 11 bases remaining between them. The CDR3 contains 15 residues. CDR3 in amino acids: CASSSPLGSNQPQHF. The CDR3 nucleotides are TGTGCCAGCAGTTCCCCTCTGGGGAGCAATCAGCCCCAGCATTTT.

This clonotype was seen only a few times. The V gene is TRBV6-1, the J gene TRBJ1-5; unclear D gene. The CDR3 totals 11 residues. The ends were cut back, 7 bases at V and 3 bases at J, with 4 bases in the middle. Per the germline V gene, CDR1 is MNHNS and CDR2 is SASEGT. CDR3 DNA sequence: TGTGCCAGCACTGACAATCAGCCCCAGCATTTT. The encoded protein is CASTDNQPQHF.

A few counts support this clonotype. The genes are TRBV29-1 and TRBJ1-5, with D tentatively TRBD1 (5 bases). The V gene's germline CDR1 is SQVTM and CDR2 ANQGSEA. V lost 7 bases, J lost 3 bases, and 10 bases lay in between. The CDR3 runs to 12 residues. CDR3 amino acids: CSAVGPNQPQHF. The CDR3 coding sequence is TGCAGCGCCGTGGGGCCCAATCAGCCCCAGCATTTT. The complete variable domain, with remaining parts taken from reference TRBV29-1 and TRBJ1-5, reads SAVISQKPSRDICQRGTSLTIQCQVDSQVTMMFWYRQQPGQSLTLIATANQGSEATYESGFVIDKFPISRPNLTFSTLTVSNMSPEDSSIYLCSAVGPNQPQHFGDGTRLSIL.

This clonotype has a handful of counts. The rearrangement joins TRBV30 to TRBJ2-5; D is perhaps TRBD2 (6 bases). V was trimmed by 0 bases and J by 4 bases, leaving 15 bases between them. The CDR3 is 15 residues long. Germline-derived CDR1 and CDR2 are GTSNPN and SVGIG (reference sequence). CDR3 sequence (DNA): TGTGCCTGGAGTGTAAATAACGGAGGGGTAGAGACCCAGTACTTC. Its protein is CAWSVNNGGVETQYF.